One and the same sample provided the 27 T cell receptor beta chains below, sequenced in a study of cytotoxic CD8 clonotypes in ibrutinib-treated CLL. The protocol was immunoSEQ multiplex PCR, while the TCRdb copy is restricted to in-frame clones and leaves out a portion. The sample has more than 200,000 clones, under 80% seen once. Source: PBMCs, taken after 24 months of ibrutinib treatment. These receptors came from a human donor with chronic lymphocytic leukemia.

In this sample, this clone turned up a few times. The rearrangement links TRBV5-4 to TRBJ2-1, with TRBD2 matching 9 bases. Germline V lookup: CDR1 SGHNT, CDR2 YYREEE (reference sequence). J was trimmed by 3 bases and V by 4 bases; bases with no gene match: 5. The CDR3 is made up of 15 amino acids. The CDR3 region has the DNA TGTGCCAGCAGCGGGCTAGCGGGACTCTACAATGAGCAGTTCTTC. Protein sequence: CASSGLAGLYNEQFF.

The V and J genes are TRBV30 and TRBJ2-7; D perhaps matches TRBD2 (5 bases). This CDR3 has 13 amino acids. CDR1 and CDR2 (germline): GTSNPN, SVGIG (reference sequence). Trimming removed 3 bases at V and 3 bases at J, with 12 bases between. The CDR3: CAWRRGKDYEQYF. The CDR3 DNA sequence: TGTGCCTGGAGGCGAGGGAAGGACTACGAGCAGTACTTC. Using reference TRBV30 and TRBJ2-7 for the parts outside the CDR3, the full variable domain is SQTIHQWPATLVQPVGSPLSLECTVEGTSNPNLYWYRQAAGRGLQLLFYSVGIGQISSEVPQNLSASRPQDRQFILSSKKLLLSDSGFYLCAWRRGKDYEQYFGPGTRLTVT.

The chain combines TRBV5-8 with TRBJ2-2, with 7 nucleotides matching TRBD1. Germline V gene lookup returns CDR1 SGHTS and CDR2 YDEGEE. The length of the CDR3 is 15 residues. V lost 4 bases, J lost 4 bases, and 7 bases stayed unmatched. The CDR3 DNA follows: TGTGCCAGCAGCCAGAGGGACAGAGGCACCGGGGAGCTGTTTTTT. Translation gives CASSQRDRGTGELFF.

The chain combines TRBV18 with TRBJ1-4; 9 bases are shared with TRBD1. J lost 0 bases, V lost 2 bases, and 4 bases had no gene match. The CDR3 runs to 17 residues. Per the germline V gene, CDR1 is KGHSH and CDR2 is LQKENI. Here the CDR3 DNA reads TGTGCCAGCTCACCAACGGACAGGGGATCAACTAATGAAAAACTGTTTTTT. Translation: CASSPTDRGSTNEKLFF.

V and J are TRBV7-3 and TRBJ2-2; D is undetermined. The V end was cut by 4 bases, the J end by 1 base, with 7 bases between. The CDR3 is 14 residues long. Looked up from germline, CDR1 is SGHTA and CDR2 is FQGTGA. CDR3 residues: CASSSVRNTGELFF. As DNA, the CDR3 is TGTGCCAGCAGCTCAGTAAGGAACACCGGGGAGCTGTTTTTT.

The chain joins TRBV5-1 to TRBJ2-5, with 7 bases aligning to TRBD1. Germline values: CDR1 SGHRS, CDR2 YFSETQ. The V segment lost 3 bases and the J segment 5 bases; nucleotides outside the gene matches: 10. The CDR3 sequence is 15 residues long. CDR3 sequence: CASSSTGVGVETQYF. CDR3 DNA sequence: TGCGCCAGCAGCTCCACAGGGGTGGGTGTGGAGACCCAGTACTTC.

CDR3 region: CASSESQGWGYGYTF. In DNA form, the CDR3 reads TGCGCCAGCAGTGAGTCCCAGGGTTGGGGTTATGGCTACACCTTC. The rearrangement uses TRBV10-2 and TRBJ1-2, with D possibly matching TRBD1 (5 bases). The CDR3 is 15 residues long. V lost 0 bases, J lost 5 bases, and 13 bases lay in between. The germline gives CDR1 WSHSY, CDR2 SAAADI.

This clone was counted only a few times. The chain joins TRBV7-8 to TRBJ1-5; no reliable D call. V was trimmed by 1 base and J by 6 bases, leaving 7 bases between them. The CDR3 consists of 13 residues. Germline CDR1 reads SGHVS; CDR2 reads FQNEAQ. As DNA, the CDR3 is TGTGCCAGCAGCTTAGAAGGGTCTCAGCCCCAGCATTTT. It encodes CASSLEGSQPQHF.

This chain connects TRBV4-2 to TRBJ2-3; 7 bases agree with TRBD1. Germline trimming cut 4 bases from V and 2 bases from J; bases unmatched to any gene: 6. The germline V gene encodes CDR1 LGHNA and CDR2 YNFKEQ. CDR3 length equals 15 residues. CDR3 in amino acids: CASSLGTDYTDTQYF. Written as DNA, the CDR3 is TGTGCCAGCAGCCTTGGGACAGATTACACAGATACGCAGTATTTT.

The chain combines TRBV29-1 with TRBJ2-7; D not certain. This CDR3 is 12 amino acids long. Trimming took off 4 bases at V and 8 bases at J, with 15 bases between the two ends. Germline CDR1 is SQVTM and CDR2 is ANQGSEA. The CDR3 reads CSVGVPGEKQYF. The CDR3 DNA reads as TGCAGCGTTGGGGTTCCCGGAGAGAAGCAGTACTTC.

The genes are TRBV6-5 and TRBJ2-1; no definite D call. Germline V gives CDR1 MNHEY, CDR2 SVGAGI. This CDR3 spans 13 amino acids. The V and J ends lost 2 bases and 8 bases respectively, with 10 bases between them. CDR3: CASSYMRSDEQFF. CDR3 in DNA: TGTGCCAGCAGTTACATGAGGTCGGATGAGCAGTTCTTC.

The chain links TRBV28 to TRBJ1-5, with D possibly being TRBD1 (6 bases). The V gene's germline CDR1 is MDHEN and CDR2 SYDVKM. V lost 5 bases and J lost 6, with 14 bases in between. This CDR3 is 14 amino acids long. The CDR3 sequence is CASSPGQRRQPQHF. In DNA, the CDR3 is TGTGCCAGCAGTCCCGGACAGCGACGTCAGCCCCAGCATTTT.

This clone was picked up a small number of times. The chain combines TRBV10-3 with TRBJ2-5; unclear D gene. V was pared by 3 bases and J by 3 bases, with 2 bases between. Germline assignment: CDR1 ENHRY and CDR2 SYGVKD. The CDR3 has 11 amino acids. The CDR3 sequence: CAISEEETQYF. The CDR3, as DNA: TGTGCCATCAGTGAAGAAGAGACCCAGTACTTC.

The CDR3 DNA is TGTGCCAGCAGTTCTCAGGGAAACTATGGCTACACCTTC. Translating it yields CASSSQGNYGYTF. V and J are TRBV28 and TRBJ1-2, with D possibly being TRBD1 (5 bases). Germline CDR1 MDHEN, CDR2 SYDVKM. The germline V and J ends were trimmed by 4 bases and 2 bases, with 8 bases remaining between them. The CDR3 loop spans 13 amino acids.

This clone was detected a few times. This chain joins TRBV15 and TRBJ2-3; D is ambiguous. V was cut by 5 bases and J by 3 bases, with 9 bases left in between. Germline CDR1 is LNHNV and CDR2 is YYDKDF (reference sequence). The CDR3 loop spans 13 amino acids. The CDR3 sequence: CATSRPPTDTQYF. CDR3 DNA sequence: TGTGCCACCAGCCGCCCCCCTACAGATACGCAGTATTTT.

The chain uses TRBV15 and TRBJ2-5; D call uncertain. Per the germline V gene, CDR1 is LNHNV and CDR2 is YYDKDF (reference sequence). This CDR3 region has 15 residues. Between the trimmed V and J ends, which lost 0 bases and 1 base, there was a span of 9 bases. CDR3 loop: CATSRDWASQETQYF. In nucleotides, the CDR3 is TGTGCCACCAGCAGAGATTGGGCTAGCCAAGAGACCCAGTACTTC.

In this sample, this clone turned up once. This CDR3 reads CASSRGGGITDTQYF. The CDR3, as DNA: TGCGCCAGCAGCCGGGGCGGTGGGATCACAGATACGCAGTATTTT. The V gene is TRBV5-1, the J gene TRBJ2-3; D tentatively fits TRBD1 or TRBD2 (5 bases each). Trimming took 4 bases from V and 2 from J, leaving 14 bases between them. The CDR3 has 15 residues. Germline loops: CDR1 SGHRS, CDR2 YFSETQ.

The gene calls are TRBV9 and TRBJ2-3, with D unclear. The CDR3 has 16 amino acids. V was trimmed by 0 bases and J by 4 bases, leaving 15 bases between them. Germline V gene lookup returns CDR1 SGDLS and CDR2 YYNGEE. The CDR3 loop reads CASSVEKGIIADTQYF. In nucleotides, the CDR3 is TGTGCCAGCAGCGTAGAAAAAGGGATCATCGCAGATACGCAGTATTTT.

This chain connects TRBV27 to TRBJ2-5, with no clear D. The CDR3 extends over 14 amino acids. Germline lookup yields CDR1 MNHEY and CDR2 SMNVEV (reference sequence). V shed 7 bases and J shed 4 bases, with 16 bases lying between them. CDR3 nucleotide sequence: TGTGCCAGCAAAGGCTCCGCTTATGGAGAGACCCAGTACTTC. Its translation is CASKGSAYGETQYF.

The rearrangement links TRBV6-5 to TRBJ1-5, with D possibly TRBD1 on 6 matching bases. The CDR3 runs to 14 residues. In germline, CDR1 is MNHEY, CDR2 SVGAGI. Trimming took off 5 bases at V and 3 bases at J, with 11 bases between the two ends. The CDR3 loop reads CASSPRGFNQPQHF. DNA for the CDR3: TGTGCCAGCAGTCCCAGGGGATTCAATCAGCCCCAGCATTTT.

The rearrangement joins TRBV6-5 to TRBJ2-5; D remains ambiguous. The CDR3 covers 14 residues. The germline V gene encodes CDR1 MNHEY and CDR2 SVGAGI. V dropped 5 bases and J dropped 7 bases, with 17 bases sitting between them. The CDR3 nucleotides read TGTGCCAGCAGTCCGATAGAATCGCGTAGGACCCAGTACTTC. This encodes CASSPIESRRTQYF.

The V gene is TRBV7-3, the J gene TRBJ2-4; D might be TRBD2 (7 bases). Germline V gene sequence: CDR1 SGHTA, CDR2 FQGTGA. V gave up 2 bases and J gave up 6 bases, with 11 bases separating them. This CDR3 is built from 14 residues. CDR3 sequence (DNA): TGTGCCAGCAGCTTAGGCGGGGGCGGAAACATTCAGTACTTC. Protein product: CASSLGGGGNIQYF.

The V and J genes are TRBV25-1 and TRBJ1-1; the D is unclear. V lost 5 bases, J lost 0 bases, and 13 bases lay in between. The CDR3 covers 15 residues. Germline loops: CDR1 MGHDK, CDR2 SYGVNS. The CDR3 nucleotides read TGTGCCAGCAGTCCAATGAGTATCTTGAACACTGAAGCTTTCTTT. Protein: CASSPMSILNTEAFF.

This chain uses TRBV1 with TRBJ2-7. TRBV1 is described as a pseudogene. This CDR3 is 10 amino acids long. CDR3 coding DNA: TGCACCAGCAGGGACTACGAGCAGTACTTC. Encoded protein: CTSRDYEQYF.

Here the CDR3 reads CASSLPSPDTQYF. The CDR3 DNA reads as TGTGCCAGCAGCCTGCCATCGCCAGATACGCAGTATTTT. The chain joins TRBV6-5 to TRBJ2-3, with D unclear. The germline V and J ends were trimmed by 6 bases and 4 bases, with 11 bases remaining between them. The length of the CDR3 is 13 residues. CDR1 and CDR2 from the germline V gene are MNHEY and SVGAGI.

The chain links TRBV27 to TRBJ2-7; TRBD2 matches at 7 bases. The V and J ends lost 6 bases and 2 bases, in that order; junction bases with no gene match: 4. Germline lookup yields CDR1 MNHEY and CDR2 SMNVEV (reference sequence). CDR3 length equals 13 residues. The CDR3 bases are TGTGCCAGCAGCCAGGGAGGGCCCTACGAGCAGTACTTC. Translated, it gives CASSQGGPYEQYF.

The chain has TRBV30 and TRBJ1-6; the D gene is possibly TRBD1 (5 bases). The CDR3 is 14 residues long. Per germline, CDR1 GTSNPN and CDR2 SVGIG (reference sequence). V lost 5 bases to trimming and J lost 6 bases, with 14 bases between them. The CDR3 here is CAWLMGLGNSPLHF. As DNA, the CDR3 is TGTGCCTGGCTGATGGGACTGGGTAATTCACCCCTCCACTTT.